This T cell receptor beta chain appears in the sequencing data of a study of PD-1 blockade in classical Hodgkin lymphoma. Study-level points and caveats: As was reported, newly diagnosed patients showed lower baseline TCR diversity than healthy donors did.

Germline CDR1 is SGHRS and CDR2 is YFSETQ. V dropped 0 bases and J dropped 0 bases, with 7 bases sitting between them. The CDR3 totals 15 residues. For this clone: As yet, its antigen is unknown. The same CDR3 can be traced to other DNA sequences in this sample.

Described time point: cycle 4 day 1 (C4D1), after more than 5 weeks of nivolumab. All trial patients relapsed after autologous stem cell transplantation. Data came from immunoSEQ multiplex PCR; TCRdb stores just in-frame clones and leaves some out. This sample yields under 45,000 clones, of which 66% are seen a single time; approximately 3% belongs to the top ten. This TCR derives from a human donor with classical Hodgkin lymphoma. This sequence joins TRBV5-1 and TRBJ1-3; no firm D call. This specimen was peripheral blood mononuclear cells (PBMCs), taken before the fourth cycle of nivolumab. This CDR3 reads CASSLEAGSGNTIYF. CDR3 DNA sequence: TGCGCCAGCAGCTTGGAGGCAGGCTCTGGAAACACCATATATTTT. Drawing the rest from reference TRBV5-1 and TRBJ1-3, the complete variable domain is KAGVTQTPRYLIKTRGQQVTLSCSPISGHRSVSWYQQTPGQGLQFLFEYFSETQRNKGNFPGRFSGRQFSNSRSEMNVSTLELGDSALYLCASSLEAGSGNTIYFGEGSWLTVV.